These 30 T cell receptor beta chains share one sample of origin, sequenced in a study of cytomegalovirus exposure and HLA in healthy donors. PCR involved 60 Vbeta and 13 Jbeta primers. Generated by immunoSEQ multiplex PCR, the TCRdb table keeps only in-frame clones and is missing some. The top ten clones hold approximately 0.22% of a sample with fewer than 250,000 clones, less than 85% of them seen once. The sequenced sample was PBMCs. These receptors were obtained from a girl aged 2 to 10 in good health and CMV-seronegative.

This chain uses TRBV25-1 with TRBJ1-2, with unresolved D. Germline V gives CDR1 MGHDK, CDR2 SYGVNS. V lost 2 bases to trimming and J lost 8 bases, with 21 bases between them. The CDR3 is made up of 16 amino acids. DNA for the CDR3: TGTGCCAGCAGTGAACAAGAGATACAGATCACTCGAGGCTACACCTTC. Its protein is CASSEQEIQITRGYTF.

V gene TRBV21-1 combines with J gene TRBJ2-1; TRBD2, the table's D call, lacks a check against the DNA. TRBV21-1 is a pseudogene. This CDR3 region has 15 residues. The CDR3 bases are TGTGCCAGCACCCCGGGAGGGCCCTCCTACAATGAGCAGTTCTTC. Protein sequence: CASTPGGPSYNEQFF.

The chain is built from TRBV2 and TRBJ1-1; TRBD1 aligns across 7 bases. After removal of 5 bases from V and 4 bases from J, the junction contained 7 bases not matched to a gene. In germline, CDR1 is SNHLY, CDR2 FYNNEI. The CDR3 spans 14 residues. The CDR3 region has the DNA TGTGCCAGCAGTAATAACCGGGACAGCACTGAAGCTTTCTTT. Amino acids: CASSNNRDSTEAFF.

This clone was recorded once. The V gene is TRBV19, the J gene TRBJ1-1; D ambiguous. The CDR3 length is 13 residues. In germline, CDR1 is LNHDA, CDR2 SQIVND (reference sequence). The V end lost 6 bases, the J end lost 3 bases, and 11 bases lay between the germline ends. The DNA of the CDR3 is TGTGCCAGTAGGAACGACATTCACACTGAAGCTTTCTTT. Amino acids: CASRNDIHTEAFF.

V and J are TRBV7-6 and TRBJ2-2; a weak D match, TRBD2 (5 bases). Trimming stripped 1 base from V and 3 bases from J, with 9 bases between. This CDR3 contains 15 residues. Looked up from germline, CDR1 is SGHVS and CDR2 is FNYEAQ. The CDR3 sequence: CASSLVVGDTGELFF. DNA of the CDR3: TGTGCCAGCAGCTTAGTCGTGGGAGACACCGGGGAGCTGTTTTTT.

This chain uses TRBV5-1 with TRBJ2-5, with 7 bases fitting TRBD2. The J call could be wrong; TRBJ2-7 is a better fit for the DNA end. This CDR3 spans 16 amino acids. CDR1 and CDR2 from the germline V gene are SGHRS and YFSETQ. The CDR3 reads CASSPEGAGSSYEQYF. CDR3 bases: TGCGCCAGCAGCCCAGAGGGAGCGGGGAGCTCCTACGAGCAGTACTTC.

This clone was counted between two and nine times. The chain has TRBV6-5 and TRBJ2-2; D is perhaps TRBD1 (6 bases). CDR1 is MNHEY and CDR2 is SVGAGI in the germline V gene. The CDR3 has 15 amino acids. The ends were cut back, 4 bases at V and 1 base at J, with 10 bases in the middle. The CDR3 sequence: CASSSRTENTGELFF. CDR3 DNA sequence: TGTGCCAGCAGTTCGCGGACAGAGAACACCGGGGAGCTGTTTTTT.

This chain links TRBV29-1 with TRBJ2-3, with a tentative D call TRBD2 (6 bases). Germline V lookup: CDR1 SQVTM, CDR2 ANQGSEA. Trimming took 6 bases from V and 6 from J, leaving 16 bases between them. The CDR3 spans 13 residues. The CDR3 nucleotides are TGCAGCGTAGCCAGGACTATCTACGATACGCAGTATTTT. Its translation is CSVARTIYDTQYF.

Note on this clone: The sample carries other DNA sequences with the same CDR3. The gene calls are TRBV2 and TRBJ2-7; D is unclear. The V end was cut by 4 bases, the J end by 3 bases, with 4 bases between. Germline CDR1 reads SNHLY; CDR2 reads FYNNEI. CDR3 length: 11 residues. The CDR3 reads CASSASYEQYF. CDR3 DNA: TGTGCCAGCAGTGCCAGCTACGAGCAGTACTTC.

The rearrangement links TRBV5-1 to TRBJ2-3, with a tentative D call TRBD1 (5 bases). V was trimmed by 4 bases and J by 0 bases, leaving 21 bases between them. In germline, CDR1 is SGHRS, CDR2 YFSETQ. This CDR3 region has 18 residues. The CDR3 DNA follows: TGCGCCAGCAGCACAGGAAACGCAAGACAGACTAGCACAGATACGCAGTATTTT. This encodes CASSTGNARQTSTDTQYF.

This clone showed up just a few times. V usage is TRBV7-6 and J usage is TRBJ2-1; 12 bases are a match to TRBD2. The CDR3 sequence is 15 residues long. The germline gives CDR1 SGHVS, CDR2 FNYEAQ. V lost 6 bases, J lost 10 bases, and 10 bases stayed unmatched. The CDR3 region is CASRRGTSGPGEQFF. For the CDR3, the DNA is TGTGCCAGCAGACGCGGGACTAGCGGGCCAGGGGAGCAGTTCTTC.

V gene TRBV18 combines with J gene TRBJ2-2; TRBD1 might be the D (5 bases). CDR1 and CDR2 (germline): KGHSH, LQKENI. Trimming removed 1 base at V and 1 base at J, with 10 bases between. This CDR3 spans 16 amino acids. Here the CDR3 DNA reads TGTGCCAGCTCACCACTTGTAACAGGGAACACCGGGGAGCTGTTTTTT. This translates into CASSPLVTGNTGELFF. The full variable domain, completed using reference TRBV18 and TRBJ2-2, is NAGVMQNPRHLVRRRGQEARLRCSPMKGHSHVYWYRQLPEEGLKFMVYLQKENIIDESGMPKERFSAEFPKEGPSILRIQQVVRGDSAAYFCASSPLVTGNTGELFFGEGSRLTVL.

The V gene is TRBV10-1, the J gene TRBJ1-1, with D perhaps TRBD1 (6 bases). V lost 3 bases, J lost 5 bases, and 13 bases lay in between. The CDR3 extends over 14 amino acids. The germline V gene has CDR1 WNHNN and CDR2 SYGVQD (reference sequence). The DNA for the CDR3 is TGCGCCAGCAGTGAATCGGGGGGCGGAACTGAAGCTTTCTTT. This encodes CASSESGGGTEAFF.

The J gene is TRBJ2-3, the V gene TRBV7-3, with TRBD2 matching 8 bases. The CDR3 is made up of 16 amino acids. V was clipped by 4 bases and J by 0 bases; unmatched bases: 6. Looked up from germline, CDR1 is SGHTA and CDR2 is FQGTGA. The CDR3 is CASSSIGGGSTDTQYF. The DNA of the CDR3 is TGTGCCAGCAGCTCGATAGGCGGGGGGAGCACAGATACGCAGTATTTT.

This clone was recorded only once. This chain joins TRBV4-1 and TRBJ1-5; 9 positions match TRBD1. Germline V gene lookup returns CDR1 MGHRA and CDR2 YSYEKL. The CDR3 length is 20 residues. The V gene end was trimmed by 3 bases and the J gene end by 0 bases; junction bases not matched to a gene: 15. The CDR3 DNA reads as TGCGCCAGCAGCCATCATCCCCGCGGACAGGGGAGGTTTAGCAATCAGCCCCAGCATTTT. This translates into CASSHHPRGQGRFSNQPQHF.

The gene calls are TRBV7-9 and TRBJ1-1; the D is unclear. Trimming removed 7 bases from V and 7 bases from J, with 16 bases in between. The CDR3 length is 13 residues. Germline loops: CDR1 SEHNR, CDR2 FQNEAQ (reference sequence). For the CDR3, the DNA is TGTGCCAGCACCCACAATCTCGTCCATGAAGCTTTCTTT. Residues: CASTHNLVHEAFF.

CDR3 DNA: TGTGCCAGCCGCCGGGACAGCAACTATGGCTACACCTTC. Its translation: CASRRDSNYGYTF. This chain joins TRBV18 and TRBJ1-2, with TRBD1 identical over 7 bases. Germline CDR1 is KGHSH and CDR2 is LQKENI. J lost 2 bases, V lost 8 bases, and 5 bases had no gene match. This CDR3 is built from 13 residues.

The gene calls are TRBV19 and TRBJ1-4, with a tentative D call TRBD1 (6 bases). CDR1 and CDR2 from the germline V gene are LNHDA and SQIVND (reference sequence). The CDR3 spans 13 residues. The V end lost 9 bases, the J end lost 4 bases, and 12 bases lay between the germline ends. For the CDR3, the DNA is TGTGCCAGCACAGGACAGCATAATGAAAAACTGTTTTTT. Protein: CASTGQHNEKLFF.

This clone has a single count. The chain has TRBV5-1 and TRBJ2-7, with 8 bases fitting TRBD2. The V segment lost 4 bases and the J segment 2 bases; nucleotides outside the gene matches: 8. This CDR3 spans 15 amino acids. The germline gives CDR1 SGHRS, CDR2 YFSETQ. As DNA, the CDR3 is TGCGCCAGCAGCCCGCTTGGTAGCGGGGCCTACGAGCAGTACTTC. Amino acid sequence: CASSPLGSGAYEQYF. The entire variable domain, with the rest obtained from reference TRBV5-1 and TRBJ2-7, is as follows: KAGVTQTPRYLIKTRGQQVTLSCSPISGHRSVSWYQQTPGQGLQFLFEYFSETQRNKGNFPGRFSGRQFSNSRSEMNVSTLELGDSALYLCASSPLGSGAYEQYFGPGTRLTVT.

This chain links TRBV12-5 with TRBJ2-5; 10 nucleotides line up with TRBD1. Germline V CDR1 and CDR2: LGHNT, FRNRAP. This CDR3 has 15 amino acids. Trimming cost V 1 base and J 2 bases; bases outside gene matches: 1. The CDR3 is CASGLGTGGQETQYF. CDR3 DNA: TGTGCTAGTGGTTTGGGGACAGGGGGACAAGAGACCCAGTACTTC.

Only one count was recorded for this clone. The CDR3 bases are TGTGCCAGCAGCCAAGATGGTTCGCGGGACTACGAGCAGTACTTC. This sequence encodes CASSQDGSRDYEQYF. The chain joins TRBV4-2 to TRBJ2-7; possibly TRBD2 for D (6 bases). The germline V gene encodes CDR1 LGHNA and CDR2 YNFKEQ. V lost 0 bases to trimming and J lost 3 bases, with 12 bases between them. CDR3 length equals 15 residues.

The rearrangement joins TRBV7-3 to TRBJ2-7, with D possibly TRBD2 on 6 matching bases. The CDR3 runs to 15 residues. The ends were cut back, 1 base at V and 3 bases at J, with 13 bases in the middle. Germline assignment: CDR1 SGHTA and CDR2 FQGTGA. The CDR3 here is CASSLRGGEDYEQYF. The CDR3 nucleotides read TGTGCCAGCAGCTTAAGGGGCGGGGAGGACTACGAGCAGTACTTC.

This chain links TRBV19 with TRBJ2-4, with unresolved D. CDR3 size: 15 residues. Germline CDR1 and CDR2: LNHDA and SQIVND (reference sequence). Trimming stripped 7 bases from V and 1 base from J, with 14 bases between. The CDR3 coding sequence is TGTGCCAGTACCAAACTCCTCGGGGCCAAAAACATTCAGTACTTC. As protein: CASTKLLGAKNIQYF.

This rearrangement joins TRBV6-1 to TRBJ2-5, with TRBD2 as a possible D gene (5 bases). This CDR3 region has 16 residues. The V end was cut by 3 bases, the J end by 0 bases, with 14 bases between. From germline, CDR1 is MNHNS and CDR2 SASEGT. The CDR3 spells CASSELGLGYQETQYF. The DNA for the CDR3 is TGTGCCAGCAGTGAGCTCGGACTTGGGTACCAAGAGACCCAGTACTTC.

Only one count was recorded for this clone. In DNA form, the CDR3 reads TGTGCCAGCAGGGGCAACTCCTACGAGCAGTACTTC. Its protein product is CASRGNSYEQYF. The V and J genes are TRBV6-6 and TRBJ2-7; D is unclear. This CDR3 spans 12 amino acids. V was trimmed by 6 bases and J by 0 bases, leaving 6 bases between them. Germline V gene sequence: CDR1 MNHNY, CDR2 SVGAGI (reference sequence).

Only one count was recorded for this clone. CDR3 region: CASQGNTEAFF. The CDR3 bases are TGTGCCAGCCAGGGGAACACTGAAGCTTTCTTT. The V gene is TRBV19, the J gene TRBJ1-1; TRBD1 is a possible D gene (5 bases). V gave up 9 bases and J gave up 1 base, with 6 bases separating them. Germline V gene sequence: CDR1 LNHDA, CDR2 SQIVND (reference sequence). The CDR3 is 11 amino acids. Variable domain in full (rest from reference TRBV19 and TRBJ1-1): DGGITQSPKYLFRKEGQNVTLSCEQNLNHDAMYWYRQDPGQGLRLIYYSQIVNDFQKGDIAEGYSVSREKKESFPLTVTSAQKNPTAFYLCASQGNTEAFFGQGTRLTVV.

This rearrangement joins TRBV7-9 to TRBJ2-7; 7 nucleotides line up with TRBD2. J lost 3 bases, V lost 2 bases, and 10 bases had no gene match. Per germline, CDR1 SEHNR and CDR2 FQNEAQ (reference sequence). The CDR3 runs to 16 residues. CDR3 bases: TGTGCCAGCAGCTTATCGGGCGGGAGTTTTAACTACGAGCAGTACTTC. It specifies CASSLSGGSFNYEQYF.

This chain connects TRBV19 to TRBJ1-5; D gene unclear. The CDR3 extends over 14 amino acids. The germline V gene encodes CDR1 LNHDA and CDR2 SQIVND (reference sequence). Trimming cost V 3 bases and J 4 bases, with 10 bases left between them. CDR3 in amino acids: CASSISGWNQPQHF. The DNA of the CDR3 is TGTGCCAGTAGTATCTCCGGGTGGAATCAGCCCCAGCATTTT.

The V call is TRBV7-9, the J call TRBJ2-1; D unresolved. The germline V and J ends were trimmed by 3 bases and 9 bases, with 6 bases remaining between them. Germline V gene sequence: CDR1 SEHNR, CDR2 FQNEAQ (reference sequence). This CDR3 is 11 amino acids long. Written as DNA, the CDR3 is TGTGCCAGCAGCTTCGGTGCTGAGCAGTTCTTC. Its translation: CASSFGAEQFF.

The chain recombines TRBV25-1 with TRBJ1-1, with D unclear. Trimming stripped 9 bases from V and 5 bases from J, with 10 bases between. The CDR3 has 11 residues. Germline assignment: CDR1 MGHDK and CDR2 SYGVNS. The CDR3 here is CASIGVTEAFF. In DNA form, the CDR3 reads TGTGCCAGTATAGGAGTAACTGAAGCTTTCTTT.